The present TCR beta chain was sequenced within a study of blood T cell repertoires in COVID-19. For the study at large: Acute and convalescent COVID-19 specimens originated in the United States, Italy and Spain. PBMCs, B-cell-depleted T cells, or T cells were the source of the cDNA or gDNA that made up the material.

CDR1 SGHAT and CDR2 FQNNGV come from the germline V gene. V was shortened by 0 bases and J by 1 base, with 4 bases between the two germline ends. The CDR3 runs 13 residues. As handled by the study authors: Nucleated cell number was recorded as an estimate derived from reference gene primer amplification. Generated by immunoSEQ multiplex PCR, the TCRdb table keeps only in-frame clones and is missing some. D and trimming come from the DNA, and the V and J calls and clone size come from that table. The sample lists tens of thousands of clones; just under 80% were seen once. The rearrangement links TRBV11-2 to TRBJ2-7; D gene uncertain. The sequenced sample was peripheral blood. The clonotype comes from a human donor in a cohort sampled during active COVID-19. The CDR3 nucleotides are TGTGCCAGCAGCTTAGATAGATCCTACGAGCAGTACTTC. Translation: CASSLDRSYEQYF.